Listed below are T cell receptor beta chains from one sample, sequenced in a study of T cell responses to AZD1222 COVID-19 vaccine. TCRdb's copy holds only in-frame clones and misses some; the assay was immunoSEQ multiplex PCR. The data contain tens of thousands of clones, 87% of them singletons. The input for sequencing was peripheral blood, taken 28 days after the second AZD1222 dose. Receptors were obtained from an adult who received the AZD1222 COVID-19 vaccine. The CDR3 runs from the conserved cysteine through the conserved F or W. Fields, in order: clone size, D gene, V gene, CDR3 length, J gene, CDR3 protein, CDR3 DNA. The D gene is left open where the match is weak. Not all rows give a size; the values are once, few, many and, for expanded clones, a class.

clone_size: -; d_call: -; v_call: TRBV30; cdr3_length: 13; j_call: TRBJ2-6; cdr3_aa: CAWTYSGANVLTF; cdr3_nt: TGTGCCTGGACCTACTCTGGGGCCAACGTCCTGACTTTC
clone_size: -; d_call: -; v_call: TRBV6-2/TRBV6-3; cdr3_length: 14; j_call: TRBJ2-5; cdr3_aa: CASSLTANQETQYF; cdr3_nt: TGTGCCAGCAGCCTGACAGCCAACCAAGAGACCCAGTACTTC
clone_size: -; d_call: -; v_call: TRBV27; cdr3_length: 11; j_call: TRBJ2-7; cdr3_aa: CASSSTYEQYF; cdr3_nt: TGTGCCAGCAGTTCAACCTACGAGCAGTACTTC
clone_size: -; d_call: -; v_call: TRBV6-4; cdr3_length: 13; j_call: TRBJ1-2; cdr3_aa: CASTRGYGYGYTF; cdr3_nt: TGTGCCAGCACGAGGGGGTACGGCTATGGCTACACCTTC
clone_size: -; d_call: -; v_call: TRBV27; cdr3_length: 15; j_call: TRBJ2-7; cdr3_aa: CASSPFPAVNYEQYF; cdr3_nt: TGTGCCAGCAGCCCATTTCCAGCGGTAAACTACGAGCAGTACTTC
clone_size: -; d_call: TRBD2; v_call: TRBV29-1; cdr3_length: 13; j_call: TRBJ2-7; cdr3_aa: CSVAGTSGIEQYF; cdr3_nt: TGCAGCGTCGCCGGGACTAGCGGAATAGAGCAGTACTTC
clone_size: -; d_call: -; v_call: TRBV5-5; cdr3_length: 18; j_call: TRBJ2-7; cdr3_aa: CASSLGFGGNKGTYEQYF; cdr3_nt: TGTGCCAGCAGCTTGGGTTTCGGCGGGAACAAAGGAACCTACGAGCAGTACTTC
clone_size: few; d_call: TRBD2; v_call: TRBV7-3; cdr3_length: 17; j_call: TRBJ2-1; cdr3_aa: CASSLSGGGRTYNEQFF; cdr3_nt: TGTGCCAGCAGCTTATCCGGTGGCGGGAGAACCTACAATGAGCAGTTCTTC
clone_size: -; d_call: -; v_call: TRBV19; cdr3_length: 14; j_call: TRBJ1-4; cdr3_aa: CASSIGGVAEKLFF; cdr3_nt: TGTGCCAGTAGTATCGGGGGTGTTGCTGAAAAACTGTTTTTT
clone_size: -; d_call: TRBD1; v_call: TRBV5-6; cdr3_length: 15; j_call: TRBJ1-2; cdr3_aa: CASSYGQGAVYGYTF; cdr3_nt: TGTGCCAGCAGCTATGGACAGGGGGCGGTCTATGGCTACACCTTC
clone_size: -; d_call: -; v_call: TRBV19; cdr3_length: 14; j_call: TRBJ1-5; cdr3_aa: CASSIDQWVQPQHF; cdr3_nt: TGTGCCAGTAGTATAGATCAGTGGGTTCAGCCCCAGCATTTT
clone_size: -; d_call: -; v_call: TRBV10-3; cdr3_length: 13; j_call: TRBJ2-3; cdr3_aa: CAISALSTDTQYF; cdr3_nt: TGTGCCATCAGCGCATTAAGCACAGATACGCAGTATTTT
clone_size: -; d_call: -; v_call: TRBV5-6; cdr3_length: 13; j_call: TRBJ1-6; cdr3_aa: CASSLGRKPPLHF; cdr3_nt: TGTGCCAGCAGCTTGGGACGAAAGCCACCCCTCCACTTT
clone_size: -; d_call: TRBD1; v_call: TRBV30; cdr3_length: 15; j_call: TRBJ1-5; cdr3_aa: CAWSGTGGTGQPQHF; cdr3_nt: TGTGCCTGGAGCGGTACAGGGGGAACGGGTCAGCCCCAGCATTTT
clone_size: -; d_call: -; v_call: TRBV28; cdr3_length: 11; j_call: TRBJ2-7; cdr3_aa: CASSPKLIQYF; cdr3_nt: TGTGCCAGCAGCCCAAAGTTAATCCAGTACTTC
clone_size: -; d_call: -; v_call: TRBV9; cdr3_length: 16; j_call: TRBJ2-3; cdr3_aa: CASSVGAEVLTDTQYF; cdr3_nt: TGTGCCAGCAGCGTAGGAGCGGAAGTACTCACAGATACGCAGTATTTT
clone_size: -; d_call: TRBD2; v_call: TRBV11-2; cdr3_length: 16; j_call: TRBJ2-2; cdr3_aa: CASSRGEGRNTGELFF; cdr3_nt: TGTGCCAGCAGCCGGGGGGAGGGTCGTAACACCGGGGAGCTGTTTTTT
clone_size: -; d_call: TRBD1; v_call: TRBV3-1/TRBV3-2; cdr3_length: 16; j_call: TRBJ1-6; cdr3_aa: CASSQDQGAPSVTLHF; cdr3_nt: TGTGCCAGCAGCCAAGATCAGGGGGCCCCCTCTGTGACCCTCCACTTT
clone_size: -; d_call: TRBD2; v_call: TRBV12-3/TRBV12-4; cdr3_length: 13; j_call: TRBJ2-4; cdr3_aa: CASSLAGGNIQYF; cdr3_nt: TGTGCCAGCAGTCTAGCGGGGGGGAACATTCAGTACTTC
clone_size: few; d_call: -; v_call: TRBV19; cdr3_length: 15; j_call: TRBJ1-2; cdr3_aa: CASSIGPGTNYGYTF; cdr3_nt: TGTGCCAGTAGTATCGGCCCCGGGACTAACTATGGCTACACCTTC
clone_size: -; d_call: TRBD1; v_call: TRBV24-1; cdr3_length: 17; j_call: TRBJ2-5; cdr3_aa: CATSERTGSFWQETQYF; cdr3_nt: TGTGCCACCAGTGAGCGGACAGGCTCCTTCTGGCAAGAGACCCAGTACTTC
clone_size: -; d_call: TRBD2; v_call: TRBV5-8; cdr3_length: 16; j_call: TRBJ2-7; cdr3_aa: CASNMQAARGVYEQYF; cdr3_nt: TGTGCCAGCAACATGCAAGCGGCCCGGGGGGTCTACGAGCAGTACTTC
clone_size: -; d_call: -; v_call: TRBV5-1; cdr3_length: 13; j_call: TRBJ2-5; cdr3_aa: CASSFEGPGTQYF; cdr3_nt: TGCGCCAGCAGCTTCGAGGGCCCAGGGACCCAGTACTTC
clone_size: -; d_call: -; v_call: TRBV6-5; cdr3_length: 14; j_call: TRBJ1-2; cdr3_aa: CASSYSGLSYGYTF; cdr3_nt: TGTGCCAGCAGTTACTCGGGTCTTTCCTATGGCTACACCTTC
clone_size: -; d_call: -; v_call: TRBV19; cdr3_length: 14; j_call: TRBJ1-2; cdr3_aa: CASILPGLGGGYTF; cdr3_nt: TGTGCCAGTATCCTTCCAGGGCTCGGAGGTGGCTACACCTTC
clone_size: once; d_call: -; v_call: TRBV5-6; cdr3_length: 15; j_call: TRBJ1-5; cdr3_aa: CASSLLGGSEQPQHF; cdr3_nt: TGTGCCAGCAGCTTGCTAGGCGGGTCGGAACAGCCCCAGCATTTT
clone_size: -; d_call: -; v_call: TRBV10-3; cdr3_length: 11; j_call: TRBJ2-3; cdr3_aa: CAARVADTQYF; cdr3_nt: TGTGCCGCCCGGGTAGCGGATACGCAGTATTTT
clone_size: -; d_call: TRBD1; v_call: TRBV19; cdr3_length: 18; j_call: TRBJ2-5; cdr3_aa: CASSAERGTGGRGETQYF; cdr3_nt: TGTGCCAGTAGTGCCGAAAGGGGGACAGGGGGCCGTGGAGAGACCCAGTACTTC
clone_size: -; d_call: -; v_call: TRBV5-1; cdr3_length: 13; j_call: TRBJ1-5; cdr3_aa: CASSLEGGQPQHF; cdr3_nt: TGCGCCAGCAGCTTGGAGGGGGGCCAGCCCCAGCATTTT
clone_size: -; d_call: TRBD1; v_call: TRBV5-1; cdr3_length: 16; j_call: TRBJ2-1; cdr3_aa: CASREKTGGYYNEQFF; cdr3_nt: TGCGCCAGCAGGGAAAAAACAGGGGGTTATTACAATGAGCAGTTCTTC
clone_size: once; d_call: TRBD2; v_call: TRBV28; cdr3_length: 15; j_call: TRBJ2-7; cdr3_aa: CASTSWTSGTYEQYF; cdr3_nt: TGTGCCAGCACTAGCTGGACTAGCGGGACCTACGAGCAGTACTTC
clone_size: -; d_call: -; v_call: TRBV12-3/TRBV12-4; cdr3_length: 13; j_call: TRBJ1-2; cdr3_aa: CASSLQAHYGYTF; cdr3_nt: TGTGCCAGCAGTTTGCAGGCCCACTATGGCTACACCTTC
clone_size: -; d_call: -; v_call: TRBV5-1; cdr3_length: 13; j_call: TRBJ2-7; cdr3_aa: CASSFPTSGEQYF; cdr3_nt: TGCGCCAGCAGCTTTCCAACCTCCGGCGAGCAGTACTTC
clone_size: -; d_call: -; v_call: TRBV7-2; cdr3_length: 14; j_call: TRBJ2-3; cdr3_aa: CASSLGAALITQYF; cdr3_nt: TGTGCCAGCAGCTTAGGGGCGGCCTTAATTACGCAGTATTTT
clone_size: -; d_call: -; v_call: TRBV7-3; cdr3_length: 15; j_call: TRBJ2-2; cdr3_aa: CASSSPGHNTGELFF; cdr3_nt: TGTGCCAGCAGCTCCCCGGGACATAACACCGGGGAGCTGTTTTTT
clone_size: -; d_call: TRBD1; v_call: TRBV6-5; cdr3_length: 13; j_call: TRBJ1-2; cdr3_aa: CATTRDRTYGYTF; cdr3_nt: TGTGCCACCACCCGGGACAGGACCTATGGCTACACCTTC
clone_size: -; d_call: -; v_call: TRBV10-1; cdr3_length: 11; j_call: TRBJ2-5; cdr3_aa: CASGDQETQYF; cdr3_nt: TGCGCCAGCGGCGACCAAGAGACCCAGTACTTC
clone_size: once; d_call: TRBD1; v_call: TRBV25-1; cdr3_length: 13; j_call: TRBJ2-7; cdr3_aa: CASRKGQGSRQYF; cdr3_nt: TGTGCCAGCAGGAAGGGACAGGGGAGCCGGCAGTACTTC
clone_size: once; d_call: TRBD2; v_call: TRBV5-1; cdr3_length: 14; j_call: TRBJ2-5; cdr3_aa: CASSLGGGPETQYF; cdr3_nt: TGCGCCAGCAGCCTCGGGGGGGGCCCAGAGACCCAGTACTTC
clone_size: -; d_call: TRBD1; v_call: TRBV2; cdr3_length: 15; j_call: TRBJ2-2; cdr3_aa: CASSETGGFTGELFF; cdr3_nt: TGTGCCAGCAGTGAGACAGGGGGCTTTACCGGGGAGCTGTTTTTT
clone_size: -; d_call: TRBD1; v_call: TRBV5-1; cdr3_length: 16; j_call: TRBJ1-1; cdr3_aa: CASSRGTGGRRTEAFF; cdr3_nt: TGCGCCAGCAGCCGCGGGACAGGGGGCAGGAGAACTGAAGCTTTCTTT
clone_size: -; d_call: TRBD1; v_call: TRBV5-1; cdr3_length: 16; j_call: TRBJ2-7; cdr3_aa: CASSLPPGQAYLEQYF; cdr3_nt: TGCGCCAGCAGCCTGCCTCCGGGACAGGCCTACCTCGAGCAGTACTTC